A single sample gave rise to the 11 T cell receptor beta chains below, sequenced in a study of OX40 agonist ivuxolimab in advanced cancers. Here immunoSEQ multiplex PCR was the method, and the copy in TCRdb shows in-frame clones only, minus some. Of fewer than 55,000 clones listed, under 90% are singletons. Sequenced material: CD4+ or CD8+ T cells sorted from blood, taken in a trial of the OX40 agonist ivuxolimab. All receptors derive from an adult with an advanced solid tumor such as melanoma, head and neck, liver or kidney cancer.

This clone appeared once. V and J are TRBV19 and TRBJ1-3; TRBD1 might be the D (5 bases). The length of the CDR3 is 12 residues. CDR1 LNHDA and CDR2 SQIVND come from the germline V gene (reference sequence). Trimming took 7 bases from V and 3 from J, leaving 7 bases between them. The CDR3 reads CASTGNGNTIYF. The CDR3 region has the DNA TGTGCCAGTACAGGGAATGGAAACACCATATATTTT.

There are a few counts of this clone. J is TRBJ2-1 and V is TRBV6-1; D not resolved. The germline gives CDR1 MNHNS, CDR2 SASEGT. Trimming took off 5 bases at V and 0 bases at J, with 2 bases between the two ends. The CDR3 has 12 amino acids. CDR3 amino acids: CASSHSYNEQFF. Here the CDR3 DNA reads TGTGCCAGCAGTCACTCCTACAATGAGCAGTTCTTC.

The chain links TRBV9 to TRBJ1-4; no firm D call. The CDR3 totals 13 residues. V lost 0 bases and J 11 bases, leaving 11 bases between the germline ends. Germline lookup yields CDR1 SGDLS and CDR2 YYNGEE. This CDR3 is CASSVVEGEKLFF. The CDR3, as DNA: TGTGCCAGCAGCGTAGTGGAGGGAGAGAAACTGTTTTTT.

The genes are TRBV5-5 and TRBJ1-4; D ambiguous. V gave up 4 bases and J gave up 3 bases, with 13 bases separating them. The CDR3 has 15 residues. Germline values: CDR1 SGHKS, CDR2 YYEKEE (reference sequence). The CDR3 DNA reads TGTGCCAGCAGCCCAGCCCGTTGGGCTAATGAAAAACTGTTTTTT. It is translated as CASSPARWANEKLFF.

J is TRBJ1-2 and V is TRBV27; TRBD1 aligns across 8 bases. CDR1 is MNHEY and CDR2 is SMNVEV in the germline V gene (reference sequence). Losses at the gene ends were 0 bases for V and 5 bases for J; bases not matched to a gene: 8. The CDR3 is 16 residues long. The CDR3 sequence is CASSLSGQVRGYGYTF. The DNA of the CDR3 is TGTGCCAGCAGTTTATCGGGACAGGTTCGAGGGTATGGCTACACCTTC.

This clone was counted at least ten times. A read error may produce the germline difference seen at one junction end. The chain carries TRBV7-7 and TRBJ2-2; D unresolved. The CDR3 spans 13 residues. Germline assignment: CDR1 SSHAT and CDR2 FNYEAQ (reference sequence). CDR3 coding DNA: TGTGCTAGCAGCTTAGATTTAACCGGGGAGCTGTTTTTT. This encodes CASSLDLTGELFF. Supplemented by reference TRBV7-7 and TRBJ2-2, the full variable domain reads GAGVSQSPRYKVTKRGQDVTLRCDPISSHATLYWYQQALGQGPEFLTYFNYEAQPDKSGLPSDRFSAERPEGSISTLTIQRTEQRDSAMYRCASSLDLTGELFFGEGSRLTVL.

The V and J genes are TRBV28 and TRBJ1-2, with 7 nucleotides matching TRBD1. V was clipped by 1 base and J by 8 bases; unmatched bases: 10. This CDR3 region has 15 residues. CDR1 and CDR2 from the germline V gene are MDHEN and SYDVKM. This chain's CDR3 is CASSLSPRGYSGYTF. The CDR3 region has the DNA TGTGCCAGCAGTTTATCGCCCAGGGGGTATTCAGGCTACACCTTC.

The J gene is TRBJ1-4, the V gene TRBV19; 10 positions match TRBD1. The CDR3 contains 14 residues. CDR1 LNHDA and CDR2 SQIVND come from the germline V gene (reference sequence). Germline trimming cut 5 bases from V and 8 bases from J; bases unmatched to any gene: 5. DNA of the CDR3: TGTGCCAGTAGTCTGGGGACAGGGGACGAAAAACTGTTTTTT. Protein product: CASSLGTGDEKLFF.

V usage is TRBV16 and J usage is TRBJ1-2, with D possibly matching TRBD1 (5 bases). Germline CDR1 reads KGHSY; CDR2 reads FQNENV. V was cut by 0 bases and J by 4 bases, with 12 bases left in between. CDR3 length: 15 residues. The CDR3 nucleotides are TGTGCCAGCAGCCAATCCAGGGCAGCCCGCTATGGCTACACCTTC. This encodes CASSQSRAARYGYTF.

The chain carries TRBV2 and TRBJ1-1; D is uncertain. There are 13 residues in the CDR3. Between the trimmed V and J ends, which lost 1 base and 10 bases, there was a span of 13 bases. Germline assignment: CDR1 SNHLY and CDR2 FYNNEI. CDR3: CASSEGVSAPAFF. In DNA form, the CDR3 reads TGTGCCAGCAGTGAAGGGGTCTCGGCCCCAGCTTTCTTT.

The V gene is TRBV5-4, the J gene TRBJ2-4; D may be TRBD1 or TRBD2 (6 bases each). The germline V gene encodes CDR1 SGHNT and CDR2 YYREEE (reference sequence). The CDR3 totals 15 residues. The V end lost 4 bases, the J end lost 6 bases, and 17 bases lay between the germline ends. The CDR3 here is CASSQQGMGGNIQYF. The CDR3 DNA sequence: TGTGCCAGCAGCCAACAGGGTATGGGGGGAAACATTCAGTACTTC.